This T cell receptor beta chain was obtained from a study of blood T cell repertoires in COVID-19. Germline V gene sequence: CDR1 MNHEY, CDR2 SMNVEV (reference sequence). V gave up 4 bases and J gave up 2 bases, with 18 bases separating them. The length of the CDR3 is 16 residues. Assay used: immunoSEQ multiplex PCR; TCRdb lists only in-frame clones, some missing. The sample includes just over 150,000 clones, around 80% seen only once; the top ten take roughly 20%. This clone was found a few times. Sequencing used peripheral blood. The chain carries TRBV27 and TRBJ2-7; perhaps TRBD1 as D (6 bases). This TCR was sampled from a woman older than 75 with acute or convalescent COVID-19. CDR3 in DNA: TGTGCCAGCAGTTCCCCCCGGACAGCCCAGCCCTACGAGCAGTACTTC. This encodes CASSSPRTAQPYEQYF.